Listed here are 14 T cell receptor beta chains from one sample, sequenced in a study of blood T cells in healthy people across ages (dated by TCRdb to between 2015 and 2016). The library was generated by 5' RACE. TCRdb records Illumina HiSeq 2500 as the sequencer. A second PCR of roughly 7 to 11 cycles was run with a J-beta primer mix and a sample-barcoded 5' primer. Starting from the raw public reads, TCRdb applied fastp trimming at Q25, assembled clones with MiXCR and retained in-frame beta chains. Entries are consolidated by CDR3 protein sequence, retaining the most common genes and DNA. In all, the sample holds over a million distinct CDR3 sequences, and 20% to 25% of those were seen once. Around 0.7% of the sample is in the top ten clones. This same sample was also taken into another study, of T cells of mothers and their children.

Sample: blood. Source of these receptors: a girl aged 2-10 years in good health.

This clonotype has more than one count but fewer than ten. The CDR3 here is CASSLEQVTNEKLFF. The CDR3 nucleotides are TGTGCCAGCAGCTTAGAGCAGGTCACTAATGAAAAACTGTTTTTT. This chain uses TRBV7-8 with TRBJ1-4; no clear D gene. This CDR3 comprises 15 residues. Trimming pared 1 base from V and 2 bases from J, leaving 8 bases between. Germline V gene sequence: CDR1 SGHVS, CDR2 FQNEAQ.

The CDR3: CAISAGLRGESDTQYF. CDR3 DNA sequence: TGTGCCATCAGTGCCGGACTCCGAGGTGAATCAGATACGCAGTATTTT. This chain joins TRBV10-3 and TRBJ2-3; maybe TRBD2 (5 bases). V lost 4 bases and J lost 4, with 18 bases in between. Per germline, CDR1 ENHRY and CDR2 SYGVKD. The length of the CDR3 is 16 residues.

This chain uses TRBV12-3 or TRBV12-4 with TRBJ1-5; perhaps TRBD1 as D (5 bases). The CDR3 covers 14 residues. The V and J ends lost 2 bases and 3 bases respectively, with 8 bases between them. DNA for the CDR3: TGTGCCAGCAGTTTACTGGACACCAATCAGCCCCAGCATTTT. This gives the protein CASSLLDTNQPQHF.

J is TRBJ2-7 and V is TRBV24-1, with no clear D. The CDR3 is 13 residues long. V lost 0 bases, J lost 6 bases, and 8 bases lay in between. Germline loops: CDR1 KGHDR, CDR2 SFDVKD. The CDR3, as DNA: TGTGCCACCAGTGATTTGATGGGTTTCGAGCAGTACTTC. It translates to CATSDLMGFEQYF.

This clonotype was seen more than once but under ten times. This chain joins TRBV6-1 and TRBJ2-1; 7 bases line up with TRBD2. The CDR3 covers 14 residues. Looked up from germline, CDR1 is MNHNS and CDR2 is SASEGT. The junction had 2 bases not matched to a gene; V was cut back by 0 bases and J by 6 bases. DNA of the CDR3: TGTGCCAGCAGTGAAGCGGCGGGAGCCAATGAGCAGTTCTTC. This codes for CASSEAAGANEQFF.

The rearrangement links TRBV7-3 to TRBJ1-1, with 7 bases matching TRBD1. The V gene end was trimmed by 3 bases and the J gene end by 0 bases; junction bases not matched to a gene: 22. Germline lookup yields CDR1 SGHTA and CDR2 FQGTGA. There are 21 residues in the CDR3. In nucleotides, the CDR3 is TGTGCCAGCAGCTTCAGAGCGATTAACCCGGGACAGATACCATTGAACACTGAAGCTTTCTTT. Protein sequence: CASSFRAINPGQIPLNTEAFF.

V is TRBV20-1 and J is TRBJ2-4; 7 nucleotides line up with TRBD2. Germline CDR1 is DFQATT and CDR2 is SNEGSKA (reference sequence). The CDR3 length is 15 residues. V lost 0 bases, J lost 1 base, and 3 bases stayed unmatched. CDR3: CSAREREYAKNIQYF. The DNA for the CDR3 is TGCAGTGCTAGAGAGCGGGAGTACGCCAAAAACATTCAGTACTTC.

This clonotype was counted a few times. V is TRBV21-1 and J is TRBJ2-3. TRBV21-1 represents a pseudogene. The length of the CDR3 is 17 residues. The CDR3 region has the DNA TGTGCCAGCAGCAAAGATGAGCCGGCGGAGAGCACAGATACGCAGTATTTT. Protein: CASSKDEPAESTDTQYF.

This clonotype appeared many times. This chain joins TRBV4-3 and TRBJ1-6, with 9 bases aligning to TRBD1. V trimming: 0 bases; J trimming: 1 base; junction bases outside the gene matches: 1. CDR3 size: 17 residues. Looked up from germline, CDR1 is LGHNA and CDR2 is YSLEER. CDR3 coding DNA: TGCGCCAGCAGCCAAGAGGACAGGGGATCCTATAATTCACCCCTCCACTTT. As protein: CASSQEDRGSYNSPLHF.

This clonotype was seen a handful of times. The chain links TRBV20-1 to TRBJ2-7; D possibly corresponds to TRBD2 (5 bases). CDR3 length equals 15 residues. V shed 4 bases and J shed 3 bases, with 19 bases lying between them. CDR1 DFQATT and CDR2 SNEGSKA come from the germline V gene (reference sequence). The CDR3 DNA is TGCAGTGCTAAGAACCCCGAGGGCCCATTCTACGAGCAGTACTTC. It encodes CSAKNPEGPFYEQYF.

This clonotype has more than one count but fewer than ten. The J gene is TRBJ2-1, the V gene TRBV5-6; 8 bases map to TRBD2. V was clipped by 4 bases and J by 4 bases; unmatched bases: 10. The CDR3 consists of 16 residues. The germline CDR1 and CDR2 sequences are SGHDT and YYEEEE. CDR3 bases: TGTGCCAGCAGCCACGCCACAACGGGAGGGTACAATGAGCAGTTCTTC. Amino acid sequence: CASSHATTGGYNEQFF.

This sequence joins TRBV12-3 or TRBV12-4 and TRBJ2-6; 8 positions match TRBD1. This CDR3 spans 18 amino acids. V lost 6 bases and J lost 2; bases outside the gene matches: 12. The CDR3 protein is CASSISTGDHPGANVLTF. The CDR3 DNA follows: TGTGCCAGCAGCATCTCGACAGGGGACCACCCTGGGGCCAACGTCCTGACTTTC.

The chain recombines TRBV7-9 with TRBJ1-1; D gene unclear. The CDR3 totals 13 residues. The germline V gene encodes CDR1 SEHNR and CDR2 FQNEAQ (reference sequence). V was cut by 5 bases and J by 4 bases, with 11 bases left in between. In DNA form, the CDR3 reads TGTGCCAGCAGCCCTCCTATACTCACTGAAGCTTTCTTT. It specifies CASSPPILTEAFF.

The chain uses TRBV2 and TRBJ2-5; D possibly corresponds to TRBD2 (5 bases). Trimming left V 8 bases short and J 1 base short, with 20 bases between. CDR3 length: 16 residues. Germline V gene sequence: CDR1 SNHLY, CDR2 FYNNEI. CDR3 residues: CASWVDGQRLQETQYF. The CDR3 DNA reads TGTGCCAGCTGGGTTGACGGCCAGCGGCTCCAAGAGACCCAGTACTTC.